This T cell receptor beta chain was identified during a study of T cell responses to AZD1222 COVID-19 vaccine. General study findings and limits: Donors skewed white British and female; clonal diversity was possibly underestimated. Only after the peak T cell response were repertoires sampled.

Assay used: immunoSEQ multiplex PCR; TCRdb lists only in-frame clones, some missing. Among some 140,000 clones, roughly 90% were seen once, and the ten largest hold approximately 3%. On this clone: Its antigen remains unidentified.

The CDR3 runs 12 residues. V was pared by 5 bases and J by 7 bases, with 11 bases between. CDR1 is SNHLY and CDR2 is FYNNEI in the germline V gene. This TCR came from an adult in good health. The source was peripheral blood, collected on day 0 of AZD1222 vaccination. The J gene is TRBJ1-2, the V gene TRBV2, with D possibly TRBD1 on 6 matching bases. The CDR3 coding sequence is TGTGCCAGCAGTACAGGGAGGGGTGGCTACACCTTC. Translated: CASSTGRGGYTF.